The T cell receptor beta chain described here comes from a study of T cells after posttransplantation cyclophosphamide. Cyclophosphamide on days +3 and +4 followed busulfan-fludarabine conditioning and a marrow graft. As for this clone: What it binds is not known.

The study's findings and limits: Tissue-infiltrating T cells from skin or gut overlapped little with blood T cells.

The data were produced by immunoSEQ multiplex PCR, yet TCRdb's version contains in-frame clones alone and is incomplete. The sample yields 3,500 to 5,500 clones, over 60% seen once. This specimen was PBMCs, taken after allogeneic stem cell transplant with posttransplant cyclophosphamide. This TCR came from a male patient in his 40s who received an allogeneic stem cell transplant from a related donor, was CMV-positive, and had acute and chronic GVHD. The T cells may partly be graft donor cells.

CDR3 region: CASSASGGSAYEQYF. In DNA, the CDR3 is TGTGCCAGTAGTGCTAGCGGGGGGTCAGCCTACGAGCAGTACTTC. This sequence joins TRBV19 and TRBJ2-7; 11 nucleotides agree with TRBD2. The CDR3 contains 15 residues. Germline V gene lookup returns CDR1 LNHDA and CDR2 SQIVND (reference sequence). Trimming at V came to 5 bases and at J to 2 bases, leaving 5 bases not matched to a gene.